These T cell receptor beta chains were read from a single sample in a study of T-cell memory formation after mild COVID-19. One entry per CDR3 protein results from TCRdb running MiXCR on the 5' RACE reads. The data hold about 250,000 distinct CDR3 sequences, with approximately 18% observed a single time. The sample taken for sequencing was PBMCs or a T cell subset sorted from them (not recorded which). The receptors come from a man between 18 and 35 years old who had mild COVID-19 (a few samples of this study predate the infection). Cell type and time point are not known. The CDR3 runs from the conserved cysteine through the conserved F or W. D genes are given only for firm matches. Size is stated for part of the rows, as once, few or many counts, or as a class when the clone is expanded.

j_call: TRBJ1-2; v_call: TRBV5-6; clone_size: few; d_call: NA; cdr3_nt: TGTGCCAGCAGCCGGGACATCTATGGCTACACCTTC; cdr3_aa: CASSRDIYGYTF
j_call: TRBJ2-3; v_call: TRBV4-3; clone_size: few; d_call: NA; cdr3_nt: TGCGCCAGCAGCCAAAGGGGGACTGGGGGTAGTACAGATACGCAGTATTTT; cdr3_aa: CASSQRGTGGSTDTQYF
j_call: TRBJ2-4; v_call: TRBV11-2; clone_size: few; d_call: NA; cdr3_nt: TGTGCCAGCAGCCTTGGACGCTACGATCAGTACTTC; cdr3_aa: CASSLGRYDQYF
j_call: TRBJ2-3; v_call: TRBV7-8; clone_size: few; d_call: TRBD1; cdr3_nt: TGTGCCAGCGGACTGGGACAGGGAGAAACAGATACGCAGTATTTT; cdr3_aa: CASGLGQGETDTQYF
j_call: TRBJ2-5; v_call: TRBV7-9; clone_size: few; d_call: NA; cdr3_nt: TGTGCCAGCAGCTTGCAGGGGCTGGGGCAAGAGACCCAGTACTTC; cdr3_aa: CASSLQGLGQETQYF
j_call: TRBJ2-5; v_call: TRBV7-9; clone_size: few; d_call: NA; cdr3_nt: TGTGCCAGCAGCTTAGCGCGGAGCAGGGTGGAAGAGACCCAGTACTTC; cdr3_aa: CASSLARSRVEETQYF
j_call: TRBJ2-5; v_call: TRBV12-3/TRBV12-4; clone_size: few; d_call: TRBD2; cdr3_nt: TGTGCCAGCAGTTCTCTAGCGGGGGGCGAGACCCAGTACTTC; cdr3_aa: CASSSLAGGETQYF
j_call: TRBJ2-3; v_call: TRBV10-3; clone_size: NA; d_call: TRBD1; cdr3_nt: TGTGCCGTCCAACAGGGGACCGTCGCAGATACGCAGTATTTT; cdr3_aa: CAVQQGTVADTQYF
j_call: TRBJ2-5; v_call: TRBV7-6; clone_size: few; d_call: NA; cdr3_nt: TGTGCCAGCAGCTTATCTAGACACTCGTACCAAGAGACCCAGTACTTC; cdr3_aa: CASSLSRHSYQETQYF
j_call: TRBJ2-6; v_call: TRBV7-6; clone_size: NA; d_call: NA; cdr3_nt: TGTGCCAGCAGCCGAGGGGTGTCAGGGGCCAACGTCCTGACTTTC; cdr3_aa: CASSRGVSGANVLTF
j_call: TRBJ2-5; v_call: TRBV20-1; clone_size: NA; d_call: NA; cdr3_nt: TGCAGTGCTAGGCGGCCCGGGGCCCAAGAGACCCAGTACTTC; cdr3_aa: CSARRPGAQETQYF
j_call: TRBJ1-6; v_call: TRBV5-6; clone_size: few; d_call: NA; cdr3_nt: TGTGCCAGCACCCCAGGTGTGGGCAATTCACCCCTCCACTTT; cdr3_aa: CASTPGVGNSPLHF
j_call: TRBJ1-6; v_call: TRBV20-1; clone_size: NA; d_call: TRBD1; cdr3_nt: TGCAGTGCTGGACAGGGTGAATCACCCCTCCACTTT; cdr3_aa: CSAGQGESPLHF
j_call: TRBJ2-7; v_call: TRBV12-3/TRBV12-4; clone_size: many; d_call: NA; cdr3_nt: TGTGCCAGCAGGGCCTTCGGGCGGGGCTACGAGCAGTACTTC; cdr3_aa: CASRAFGRGYEQYF
j_call: TRBJ1-1; v_call: TRBV4-2; clone_size: NA; d_call: NA; cdr3_nt: TGTGCCAGCAGCCCACAGGGTTCTCCGGAAGCTTTCTTT; cdr3_aa: CASSPQGSPEAFF
j_call: TRBJ2-1; v_call: TRBV5-1; clone_size: many; d_call: NA; cdr3_nt: TGCGCCAGCGCTACCACGAGGGGCAATGAGCAGTTCTTC; cdr3_aa: CASATTRGNEQFF
j_call: TRBJ2-1; v_call: TRBV7-3; clone_size: NA; d_call: NA; cdr3_nt: TGTGCCAGCAGCTTAGGGGGTGGCTCCTACACTGAGCAGTTCTTC; cdr3_aa: CASSLGGGSYTEQFF
j_call: TRBJ2-2; v_call: TRBV5-1; clone_size: NA; d_call: NA; cdr3_nt: TGCGCCAGCAGCTTGGAGCTAGGCGGGGAGCTGTTTTTT; cdr3_aa: CASSLELGGELFF
j_call: TRBJ1-2; v_call: TRBV7-9; clone_size: few; d_call: NA; cdr3_nt: TGTGCCAGCAGCTTAGCGATCCAGGGTGGCTACACCTTC; cdr3_aa: CASSLAIQGGYTF
j_call: TRBJ2-7; v_call: TRBV12-3/TRBV12-4; clone_size: NA; d_call: NA; cdr3_nt: TGTGCCAGCAGTCCCCCTGGACTCCACTCCTACGAGCAGTACTTC; cdr3_aa: CASSPPGLHSYEQYF
j_call: TRBJ2-2; v_call: TRBV4-3; clone_size: few; d_call: NA; cdr3_nt: TGCGCCAGCAGCCAAGATGGGGCAGGGAACACCGGGGAGCTGTTTTTT; cdr3_aa: CASSQDGAGNTGELFF
j_call: TRBJ2-7; v_call: TRBV20-1; clone_size: few; d_call: NA; cdr3_nt: TGCAGTGCTAGACACAGGGTGGGGGAGCAGTACTTC; cdr3_aa: CSARHRVGEQYF
j_call: TRBJ2-5; v_call: TRBV27; clone_size: NA; d_call: NA; cdr3_nt: TGTGCCAGCAGTTTGTCTCCGGGACCCCGTGGGACCCAGTACTTC; cdr3_aa: CASSLSPGPRGTQYF
j_call: TRBJ2-1; v_call: TRBV6-5; clone_size: few; d_call: NA; cdr3_nt: TGTGCCAGCAGTCGCTTGGGGGGTGGTGAGCAGTTCTTC; cdr3_aa: CASSRLGGGEQFF
j_call: TRBJ1-1; v_call: TRBV7-9; clone_size: NA; d_call: NA; cdr3_nt: TGTGCCAGCAGCCCCGGGATAGTCGCTGAAGCTTTCTTT; cdr3_aa: CASSPGIVAEAFF